The 2 T cell receptor beta chains given below trace back to one sample, sequenced in a study of shared clonotypes between healthy human individuals (TCRdb year 2020). Libraries were constructed by the immunoSEQ multiplex PCR assay. TCRdb holds this immuneACCESS table with in-frame rearrangements only. Some clones are missing; in checked studies, unresolved V genes explain under half, and the rest has no known cause. This sample lists hundreds of thousands of clones; about 80% were detected once. About 12% of the sample is in the top ten clones. The sample was PBMCs. The receptor source for this set is a woman aged 40 to 50 in good health. Some clones in this sample may be carry-over from other donors' samples.

This clone was seen only once. The chain links TRBV5-1 to TRBJ1-2; 9 positions match TRBD1. The CDR3 spans 14 residues. Germline V lookup: CDR1 SGHRS, CDR2 YFSETQ. V trimming: 4 bases; J trimming: 2 bases; junction bases outside the gene matches: 3. The CDR3 DNA is TGCGCCAGCAGCGCGGACAGGGGCAACTATGGCTACACCTTC. This encodes CASSADRGNYGYTF.

The V call is TRBV28, the J call TRBJ2-7, with TRBD1 matching 9 bases. J was trimmed by 5 bases and V by 10 bases; bases with no gene match: 12. This CDR3 contains 14 residues. Germline values: CDR1 MDHEN, CDR2 SYDVKM. CDR3 nucleotide sequence: TGTGCCACCTCCCTACCGGGACAGGGCCACGAGCAGTACTTC. Its protein product is CATSLPGQGHEQYF.